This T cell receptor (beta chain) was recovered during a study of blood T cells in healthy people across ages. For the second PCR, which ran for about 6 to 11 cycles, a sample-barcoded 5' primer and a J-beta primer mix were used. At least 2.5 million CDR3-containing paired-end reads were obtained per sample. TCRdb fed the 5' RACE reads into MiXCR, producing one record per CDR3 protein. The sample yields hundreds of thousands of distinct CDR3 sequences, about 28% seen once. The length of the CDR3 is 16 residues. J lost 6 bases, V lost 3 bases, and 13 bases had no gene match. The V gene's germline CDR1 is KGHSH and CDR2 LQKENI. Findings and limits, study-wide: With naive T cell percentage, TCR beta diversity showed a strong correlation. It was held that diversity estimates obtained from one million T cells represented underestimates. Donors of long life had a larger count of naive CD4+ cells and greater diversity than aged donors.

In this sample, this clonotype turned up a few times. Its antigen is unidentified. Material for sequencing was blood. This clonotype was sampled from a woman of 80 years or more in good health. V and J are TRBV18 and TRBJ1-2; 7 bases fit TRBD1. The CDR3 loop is CASSPLDVGGVDGYTF. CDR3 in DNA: TGTGCCAGCTCACCTCTGGATGTAGGGGGCGTCGATGGCTACACCTTC.